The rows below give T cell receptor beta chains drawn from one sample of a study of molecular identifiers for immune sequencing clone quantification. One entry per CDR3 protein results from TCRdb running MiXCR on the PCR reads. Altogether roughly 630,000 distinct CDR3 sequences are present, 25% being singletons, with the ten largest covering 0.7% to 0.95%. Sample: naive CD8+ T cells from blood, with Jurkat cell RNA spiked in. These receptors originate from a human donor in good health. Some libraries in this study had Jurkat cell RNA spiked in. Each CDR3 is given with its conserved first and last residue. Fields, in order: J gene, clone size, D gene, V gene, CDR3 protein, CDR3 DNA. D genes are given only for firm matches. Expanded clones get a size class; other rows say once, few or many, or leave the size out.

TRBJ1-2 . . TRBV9 CASSLDGAPVQANYGYTF TGTGCCAGCAGCCTAGACGGCGCCCCCGTCCAAGCTAACTATGGCTACACCTTC
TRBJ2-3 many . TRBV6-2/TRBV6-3 CASSYGPSSPADTQYF TGTGCCAGCAGTTACGGCCCTAGCTCCCCGGCAGATACGCAGTATTTT
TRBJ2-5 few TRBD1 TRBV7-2 CASSSNTIGTEETQYF TGTGCCAGCAGCTCCAACACCATAGGGACAGAAGAGACCCAGTACTTC
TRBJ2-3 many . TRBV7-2 CASSPRPGVRTDTQYF TGTGCCAGCAGCCCCCGACCGGGGGTTCGCACAGATACGCAGTATTTT
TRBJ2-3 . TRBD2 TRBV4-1 CASSQKTSGSLTGTQYF TGCGCCAGCAGCCAGAAAACTAGCGGGAGTTTGACAGGTACGCAGTATTTT
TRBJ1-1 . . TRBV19 CASSLTWNTEAFF TGTGCCAGTAGCCTAACATGGAACACTGAAGCTTTCTTT
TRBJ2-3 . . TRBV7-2 CARSLLVGSTDTQYF TGTGCCAGAAGCTTACTAGTCGGGAGCACAGATACGCAGTATTTT
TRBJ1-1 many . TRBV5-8 CASSLDSENTEAFF TGTGCCAGCAGCTTGGACTCAGAGAACACTGAAGCTTTCTTT
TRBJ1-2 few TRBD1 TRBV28 CASSLQWDRVHPNYGYTF TGTGCCAGCAGTTTACAATGGGACAGGGTCCACCCTAACTATGGCTACACCTTC
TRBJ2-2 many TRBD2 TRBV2 CASSEYLAGVDAGELFF TGTGCCAGCAGCGAATATTTAGCGGGAGTTGACGCCGGGGAGCTGTTTTTT
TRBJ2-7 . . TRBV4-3 CAGSQDFGGVLSYGQYF TGCGCCGGCAGCCAAGATTTCGGCGGGGTACTCTCCTACGGGCAGTACTTC
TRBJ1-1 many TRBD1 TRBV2 CASRETWTGVNTEAFF TGTGCCAGCAGGGAGACGTGGACAGGGGTGAACACTGAAGCTTTCTTT
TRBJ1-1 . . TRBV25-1 CASNGAPTDAFF TGTGCCAGCAACGGCGCGCCCACTGACGCTTTCTTT
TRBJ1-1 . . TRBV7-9 CASSPGGQTGTEAFF TGTGCCAGCAGCCCCGGGGGGCAAACCGGGACTGAAGCTTTCTTT
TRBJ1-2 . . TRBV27 CASSPLPLGGEGYGYTF TGTGCCAGCAGTCCGCTCCCTCTTGGGGGGGAGGGCTATGGCTACACCTTC
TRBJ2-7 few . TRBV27 CASSFGGWGFGEQYF TGTGCCAGCAGTTTTGGGGGTTGGGGTTTCGGGGAGCAGTACTTC
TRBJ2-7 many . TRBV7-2 CASSLEGPYYEQYF TGTGCCAGCAGCTTAGAAGGACCCTACTACGAGCAGTACTTC
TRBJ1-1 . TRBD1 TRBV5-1 CASSLVPRGGGDTEAFF TGCGCCAGCAGCTTGGTACCCAGGGGGGGTGGAGACACTGAAGCTTTCTTT
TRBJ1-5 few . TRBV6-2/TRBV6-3 CASRNPRLADSNQPQHF TGTGCCAGCAGGAACCCAAGACTCGCGGATAGCAATCAGCCCCAGCATTTT
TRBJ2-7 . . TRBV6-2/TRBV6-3 CASSDACEQYF TGTGCCAGCAGCGACGCCTGCGAGCAGTACTTC
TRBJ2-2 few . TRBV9 CASSAEESPGELFF TGTGCCAGCAGCGCAGAGGAATCCCCCGGGGAGCTGTTTTTT
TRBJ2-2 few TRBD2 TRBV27 CASSPFSGGTHRELFF TGTGCCAGCAGCCCATTTAGCGGGGGGACGCACCGGGAGCTGTTTTTT
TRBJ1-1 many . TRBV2 CASRTHWTNTEAFF TGTGCCAGCAGGACGCACTGGACGAACACTGAAGCTTTCTTT
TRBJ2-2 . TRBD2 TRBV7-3 CASSYFAGVGGLFF TGTGCCAGCAGCTATTTTGCGGGAGTCGGGGGGCTGTTTTTT
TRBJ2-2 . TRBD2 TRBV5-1 CASSKGLANTGELFF TGCGCCAGCAGCAAGGGACTAGCGAACACCGGGGAGCTGTTTTTT
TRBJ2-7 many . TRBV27 CASSFSIGVYEQYF TGTGCCAGCAGTTTTAGCATCGGAGTCTACGAGCAGTACTTC
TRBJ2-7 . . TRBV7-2 CASSLLIQGPHEQYF TGTGCCAGCAGCTTACTAATTCAGGGACCCCACGAGCAGTACTTC
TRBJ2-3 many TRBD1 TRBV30 CAWRPNSRGITDTQYF TGTGCCTGGAGACCTAATAGCAGGGGGATCACAGATACGCAGTATTTT
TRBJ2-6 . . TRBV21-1 CASSRVRARVPGANVLTF TGTGCCAGCAGCAGAGTGCGCGCACGGGTGCCCGGGGCCAACGTCCTGACTTTC
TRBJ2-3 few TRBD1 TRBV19 CASSPWDREGDTQYF TGTGCCAGTAGTCCCTGGGACAGGGAGGGAGATACGCAGTATTTT
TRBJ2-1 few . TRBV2 CASSEASDSDEQFF TGTGCCAGCAGTGAAGCTAGCGACAGCGATGAGCAGTTCTTC
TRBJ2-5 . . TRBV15 CAPRPPPPGRAPQYF TGTGCCCCCCGCCCCCCCCCCCCGGGGAGAGCGCCCCAGTACTTC
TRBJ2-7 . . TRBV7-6 CASSLEIGTYEQYF TGTGCCAGCAGCTTAGAGATAGGGACCTACGAGCAGTACTTC
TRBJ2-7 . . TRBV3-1 CASSIGRESRYEQYF TGTGCCAGCAGCATCGGGCGGGAATCAAGGTACGAGCAGTACTTC
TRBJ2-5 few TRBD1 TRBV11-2 CASSLVVRGSQETQYF TGTGCCAGCAGCTTAGTAGTCAGGGGGTCACAAGAGACCCAGTACTTC
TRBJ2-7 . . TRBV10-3 CAIKLNLSYEQYF TGTGCCATCAAACTGAACCTTTCCTACGAGCAGTACTTC
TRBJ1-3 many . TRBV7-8 CASSPLTTGSSGNTIYF TGTGCCAGCAGCCCCTTGACTACGGGGAGCTCTGGAAACACCATATATTTT